These 10 T cell receptor beta chains were all obtained from the same sample, sequenced in a study of shared clonotypes between healthy human individuals. TCRdb's copy holds only in-frame clones and misses some; the assay was immunoSEQ multiplex PCR. The profile shows more than 550,000 clones, about two thirds of them singletons. What was sequenced was memory CD4+ T cells sorted from blood. The subset is: CD45RA-negative fraction. These receptors were taken from a woman in her thirties in good health.

The chain combines TRBV5-1 with TRBJ1-4, with D hard to call. CDR1 and CDR2 from the germline V gene are SGHRS and YFSETQ. The CDR3 is made up of 14 amino acids. The germline V and J ends were trimmed by 5 bases and 8 bases, with 16 bases remaining between them. The CDR3 loop is CASRVGPPGEKLFF. Here the CDR3 DNA reads TGCGCCAGCAGGGTCGGACCACCGGGGGAAAAACTGTTTTTT.

The chain joins TRBV18 to TRBJ1-5; D gene ambiguous. The V end lost 6 bases, the J end lost 5 bases, and 11 bases lay between the germline ends. CDR3 length: 13 residues. Looked up from germline, CDR1 is KGHSH and CDR2 is LQKENI. CDR3: CASSAGGDQPQHF. CDR3 bases: TGTGCCAGCTCCGCGGGCGGGGATCAGCCCCAGCATTTT.

The chain recombines TRBV6-1 with TRBJ2-2, with 11 bases aligning to TRBD2. The CDR3 is made up of 15 amino acids. V was clipped by 4 bases and J by 6 bases; unmatched bases: 4. Germline assignment: CDR1 MNHNS and CDR2 SASEGT. The CDR3 reads CASSGIAGGPGELFF. As DNA, the CDR3 is TGTGCCAGCAGTGGGATAGCGGGAGGGCCCGGGGAGCTGTTTTTT.

This clone has a handful of counts. The DNA for the CDR3 is TGTGCCAGCAGCTTAGAGGAACTAGCGGCGCATGAGCAGTTCTTC. This translates into CASSLEELAAHEQFF. This chain uses TRBV11-2 with TRBJ2-1, with 8 bases that match TRBD2. The germline CDR1 and CDR2 sequences are SGHAT and FQNNGV. V gave up 0 bases and J gave up 8 bases; unmatched junction bases: 6. This CDR3 is built from 15 residues.

The V and J genes are TRBV5-1 and TRBJ1-1; no firm D call. Germline CDR1 reads SGHRS; CDR2 reads YFSETQ. Trimming shortened V by 4 bases and J by 3 bases, and 10 bases separated the two germline ends. The CDR3 covers 13 residues. DNA of the CDR3: TGCGCCAGCAGCCGCCGGGCGGACACTGAAGCTTTCTTT. As protein: CASSRRADTEAFF.

The V call is TRBV29-1, the J call TRBJ1-2, with D unresolved. CDR1 is SQVTM, CDR2 ANQGSEA, per germline. V was trimmed by 6 bases and J by 4 bases, leaving 12 bases between them. This CDR3 contains 12 residues. The CDR3 sequence: CSVTTDTYGYTF. For the CDR3, the DNA is TGCAGCGTAACCACCGATACCTATGGCTACACCTTC.

This clone came up a few times. V gene TRBV29-1 combines with J gene TRBJ1-4; D possibly corresponds to TRBD1 (5 bases). The CDR3 covers 13 residues. CDR1 and CDR2 from the germline V gene are SQVTM and ANQGSEA. V was clipped by 6 bases and J by 5 bases, with 13 bases between them. The CDR3 region has the DNA TGCAGCGTAGCCCGGGACGGGAATGAAAAACTGTTTTTT. The encoded protein is CSVARDGNEKLFF.

The chain has TRBV27 and TRBJ2-7; D call uncertain. The CDR3 is 13 residues long. Trimming shortened V by 3 bases and J by 4 bases, and 10 bases separated the two germline ends. Germline CDR1 is MNHEY and CDR2 is SMNVEV (reference sequence). As DNA, the CDR3 is TGTGCCAGCAGTTTCGGATCGGGTTACGAGCAGTACTTC. Its translation: CASSFGSGYEQYF.

V usage is TRBV11-2 and J usage is TRBJ2-6; D not resolved. The V end was cut by 3 bases, the J end by 1 base, with 7 bases between. Germline-derived CDR1 and CDR2 are SGHAT and FQNNGV. This CDR3 spans 15 amino acids. CDR3 DNA sequence: TGTGCCAGCAGCTTCAAGTATTCTGGGGCCAACGTCCTGACTTTC. As protein: CASSFKYSGANVLTF.

The genes are TRBV5-1 and TRBJ1-1, with D possibly TRBD1 on 5 matching bases. The germline V gene encodes CDR1 SGHRS and CDR2 YFSETQ. The CDR3 length is 16 residues. V dropped 1 base and J dropped 5 bases, with 18 bases sitting between them. In nucleotides, the CDR3 is TGCGCCAGCAGCTTGTTTGCAGGGCTGGAGGTAACTGAAGCTTTCTTT. It specifies CASSLFAGLEVTEAFF. The full variable domain, rest sourced from reference TRBV5-1 and TRBJ1-1, is KAGVTQTPRYLIKTRGQQVTLSCSPISGHRSVSWYQQTPGQGLQFLFEYFSETQRNKGNFPGRFSGRQFSNSRSEMNVSTLELGDSALYLCASSLFAGLEVTEAFFGQGTRLTVV.